This T cell receptor beta chain derives from a study of human T cells and chemical hapten exposure. The wider study: Scalp application of diphenylcyclopropenone was performed weekly in patients across the entire approximately 23-week study. Variation in per-sample TCR yields came mainly from small pooled library volume differences.

Noted time point: patch test 3, about 24 weeks after DPC sensitization. Sample treatment: therapeutic diphenylcyclopropenone sensitization with weekly scalp DPC. This CDR3 comprises 14 residues. Germline CDR1 is LGHDT and CDR2 is YNNKEL (reference sequence). The V and J ends lost 0 bases and 6 bases respectively, with 11 bases between them. Findings and limits, study-wide: Donors were affected by alopecia, so their immune reaction might vary from that of healthy individuals.

As concerns this clonotype: Its target is not known.

TCRdb independently ran MiXCR on the RACE reads; one entry per CDR3 protein. The sample shows roughly 53,000 distinct CDR3 sequences, 9.9% of them seen only once. Sample: whole blood, taken in connection with sensitization to the hapten diphenylcyclopropenone (DPC). This clonotype was obtained from a woman aged 35 to 49 with alopecia areata. Some clones in this sample may be carry-over from other donors' samples. The V call is TRBV3-1, the J call TRBJ1-1; D possibly corresponds to TRBD1 (5 bases). The chain's CDR3 is CASSQDGGTSEAFF. The CDR3 region has the DNA TGTGCCAGCAGCCAAGATGGCGGGACTTCTGAAGCTTTCTTT.